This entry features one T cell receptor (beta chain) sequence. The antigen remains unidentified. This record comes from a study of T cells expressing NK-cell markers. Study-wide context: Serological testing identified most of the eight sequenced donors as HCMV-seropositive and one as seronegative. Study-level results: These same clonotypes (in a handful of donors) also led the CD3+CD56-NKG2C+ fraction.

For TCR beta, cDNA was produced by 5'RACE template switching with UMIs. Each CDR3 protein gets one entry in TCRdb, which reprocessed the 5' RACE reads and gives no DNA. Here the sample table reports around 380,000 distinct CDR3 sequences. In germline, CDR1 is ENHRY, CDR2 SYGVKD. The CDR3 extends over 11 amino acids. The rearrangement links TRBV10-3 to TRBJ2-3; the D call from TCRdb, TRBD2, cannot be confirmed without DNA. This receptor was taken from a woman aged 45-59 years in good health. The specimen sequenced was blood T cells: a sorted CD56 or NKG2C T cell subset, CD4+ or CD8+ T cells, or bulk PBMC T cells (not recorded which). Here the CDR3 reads CAPPAYPSQYF.